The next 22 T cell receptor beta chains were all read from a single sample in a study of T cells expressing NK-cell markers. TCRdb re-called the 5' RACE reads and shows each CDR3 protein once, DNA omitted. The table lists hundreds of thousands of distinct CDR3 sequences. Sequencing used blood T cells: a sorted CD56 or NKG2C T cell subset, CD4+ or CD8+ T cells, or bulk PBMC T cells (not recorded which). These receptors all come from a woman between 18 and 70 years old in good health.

CDR3 in amino acids: CASGPDWYNEQFF. V and J are TRBV12-5 and TRBJ2-1. This CDR3 has 13 amino acids. Germline loops: CDR1 LGHNT, CDR2 FRNRAP.

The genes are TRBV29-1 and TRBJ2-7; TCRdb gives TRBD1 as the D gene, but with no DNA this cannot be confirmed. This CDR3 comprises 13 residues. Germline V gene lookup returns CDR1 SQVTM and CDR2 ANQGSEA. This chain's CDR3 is CSVLGQGNYEQYF.

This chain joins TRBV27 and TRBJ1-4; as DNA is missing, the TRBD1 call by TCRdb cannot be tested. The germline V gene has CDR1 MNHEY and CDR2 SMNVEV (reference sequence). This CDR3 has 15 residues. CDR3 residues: CASRSTGITNEKLFF.

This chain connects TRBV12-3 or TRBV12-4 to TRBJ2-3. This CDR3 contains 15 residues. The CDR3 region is CASSRLIASTDTQYF.

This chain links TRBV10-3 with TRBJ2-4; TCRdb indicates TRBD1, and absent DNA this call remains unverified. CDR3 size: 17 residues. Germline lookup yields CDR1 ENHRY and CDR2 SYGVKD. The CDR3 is CAISDVNRGPTKNIQYF.

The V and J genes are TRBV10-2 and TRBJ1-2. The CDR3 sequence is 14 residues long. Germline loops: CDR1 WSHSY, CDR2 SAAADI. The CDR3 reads CASSDSVANYGYTF.

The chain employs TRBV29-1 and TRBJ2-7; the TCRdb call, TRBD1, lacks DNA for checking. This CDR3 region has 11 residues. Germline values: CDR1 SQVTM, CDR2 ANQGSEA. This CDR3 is CSVGVWGEQYF.

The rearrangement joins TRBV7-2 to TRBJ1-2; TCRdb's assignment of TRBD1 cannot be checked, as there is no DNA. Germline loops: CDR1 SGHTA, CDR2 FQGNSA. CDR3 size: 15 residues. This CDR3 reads CASSSTYGTGKGYTF.

CDR3 in amino acids: CASRVSINEQFF. The genes are TRBV5-1 and TRBJ2-1. The germline V gene encodes CDR1 SGHRS and CDR2 YFSETQ. The length of the CDR3 is 12 residues.

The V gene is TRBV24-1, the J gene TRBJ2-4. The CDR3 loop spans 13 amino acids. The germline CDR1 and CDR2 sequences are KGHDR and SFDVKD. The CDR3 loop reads CATRRLSGNIQYF.

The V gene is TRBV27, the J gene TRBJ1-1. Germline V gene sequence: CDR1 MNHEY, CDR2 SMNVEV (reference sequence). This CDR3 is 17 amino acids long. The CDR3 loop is CASPPMRVGNMNTEAFF.

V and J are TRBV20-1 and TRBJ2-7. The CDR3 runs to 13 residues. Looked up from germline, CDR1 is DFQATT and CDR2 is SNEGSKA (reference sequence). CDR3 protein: CSARRWEYYEQYF.

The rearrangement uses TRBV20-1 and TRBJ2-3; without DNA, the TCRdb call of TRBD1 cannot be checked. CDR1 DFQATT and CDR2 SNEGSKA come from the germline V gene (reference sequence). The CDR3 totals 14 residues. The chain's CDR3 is CSAGDRASTDTQYF.

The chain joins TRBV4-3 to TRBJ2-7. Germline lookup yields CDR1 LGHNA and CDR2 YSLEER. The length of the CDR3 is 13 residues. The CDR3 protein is CASSQFELSEQYF.

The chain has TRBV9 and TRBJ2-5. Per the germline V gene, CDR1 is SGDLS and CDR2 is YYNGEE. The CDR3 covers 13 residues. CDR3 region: CASSVRIRETQYF.

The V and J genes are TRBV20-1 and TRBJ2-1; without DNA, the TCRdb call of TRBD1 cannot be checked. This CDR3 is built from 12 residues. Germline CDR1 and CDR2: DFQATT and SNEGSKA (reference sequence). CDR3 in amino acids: CSAVGNPREQFF.

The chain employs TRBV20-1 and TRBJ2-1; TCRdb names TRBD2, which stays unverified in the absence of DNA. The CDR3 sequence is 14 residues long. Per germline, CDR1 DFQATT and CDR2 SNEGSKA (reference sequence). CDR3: CSAPSGVTYNEQFF.

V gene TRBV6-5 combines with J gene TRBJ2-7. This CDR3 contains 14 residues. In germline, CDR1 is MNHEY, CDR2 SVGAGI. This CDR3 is CASSYARASYEQYF.

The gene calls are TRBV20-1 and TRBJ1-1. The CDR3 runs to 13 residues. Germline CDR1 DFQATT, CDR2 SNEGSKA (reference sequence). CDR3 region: CSAIRNMNTEAFF.

CDR3 in amino acids: CASRGLETQYF. The chain employs TRBV2 and TRBJ2-5. CDR3 length: 11 residues. Germline V gene data show CDR1 as SNHLY and CDR2 as FYNNEI.

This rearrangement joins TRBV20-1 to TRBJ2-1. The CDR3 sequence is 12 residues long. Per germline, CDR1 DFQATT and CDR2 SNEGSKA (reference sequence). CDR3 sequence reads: CSASRGYNEQFF.

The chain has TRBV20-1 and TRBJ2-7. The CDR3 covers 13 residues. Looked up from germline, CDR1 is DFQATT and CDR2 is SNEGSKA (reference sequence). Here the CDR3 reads CSARSGSLYEQYF.